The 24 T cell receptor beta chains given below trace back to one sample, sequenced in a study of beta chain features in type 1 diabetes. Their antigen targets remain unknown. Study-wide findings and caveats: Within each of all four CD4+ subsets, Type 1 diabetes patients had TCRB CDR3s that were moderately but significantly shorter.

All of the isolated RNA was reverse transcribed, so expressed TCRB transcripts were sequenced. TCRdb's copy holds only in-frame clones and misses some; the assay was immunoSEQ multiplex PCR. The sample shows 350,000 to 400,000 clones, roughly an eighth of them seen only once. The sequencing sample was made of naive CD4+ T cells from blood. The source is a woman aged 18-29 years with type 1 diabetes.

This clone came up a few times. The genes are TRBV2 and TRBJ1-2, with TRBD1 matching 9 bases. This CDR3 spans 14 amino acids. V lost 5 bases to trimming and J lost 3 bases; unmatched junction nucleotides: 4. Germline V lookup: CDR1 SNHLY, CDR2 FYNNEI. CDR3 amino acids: CASSPGQGDYGYTF. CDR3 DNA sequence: TGTGCCAGCAGTCCGGGACAGGGAGACTATGGCTACACCTTC.

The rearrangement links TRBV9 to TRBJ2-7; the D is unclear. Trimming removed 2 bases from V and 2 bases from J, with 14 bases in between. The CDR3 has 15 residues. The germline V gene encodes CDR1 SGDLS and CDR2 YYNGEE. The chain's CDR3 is CASSVYGEGAYEQYF. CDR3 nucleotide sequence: TGTGCCAGCAGCGTCTATGGAGAAGGTGCCTACGAGCAGTACTTC.

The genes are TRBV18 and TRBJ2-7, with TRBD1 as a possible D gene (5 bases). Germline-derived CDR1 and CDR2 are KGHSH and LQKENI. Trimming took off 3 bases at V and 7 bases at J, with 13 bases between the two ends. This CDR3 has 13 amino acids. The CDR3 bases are TGTGCCAGCTCACCTACGGACACCGGTGAGCAGTACTTC. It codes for CASSPTDTGEQYF.

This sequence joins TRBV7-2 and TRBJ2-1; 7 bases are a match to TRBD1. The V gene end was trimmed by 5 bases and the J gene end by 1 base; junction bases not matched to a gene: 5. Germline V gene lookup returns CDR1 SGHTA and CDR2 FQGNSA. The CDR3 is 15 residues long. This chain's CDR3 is CASSPRQGSYNEQFF. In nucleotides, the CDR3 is TGTGCCAGCAGCCCCCGACAGGGATCCTACAATGAGCAGTTCTTC.

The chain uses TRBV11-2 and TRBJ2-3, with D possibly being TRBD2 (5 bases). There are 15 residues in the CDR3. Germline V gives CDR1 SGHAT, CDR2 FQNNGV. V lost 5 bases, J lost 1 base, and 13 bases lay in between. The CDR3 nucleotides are TGTGCCAGCAGCCCGGTGGGAGCGGGCACAGATACGCAGTATTTT. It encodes CASSPVGAGTDTQYF.

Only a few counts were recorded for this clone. CDR3 sequence: CASSQGRARLGGTGELFF. The CDR3 nucleotides read TGCGCCAGCAGCCAAGGCAGGGCCCGCCTTGGTGGGACCGGGGAGCTGTTTTTT. The gene calls are TRBV4-1 and TRBJ2-2; possible D gene TRBD1, 5 bases. In germline, CDR1 is MGHRA, CDR2 YSYEKL. V was cut by 1 base and J by 5 bases, with 20 bases left in between. CDR3 length: 18 residues.

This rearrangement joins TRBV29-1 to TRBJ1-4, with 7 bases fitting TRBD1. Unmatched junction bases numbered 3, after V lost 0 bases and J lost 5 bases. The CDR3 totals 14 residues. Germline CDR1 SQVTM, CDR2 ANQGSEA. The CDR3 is CSVEEGQRNEKLFF. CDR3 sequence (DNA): TGCAGCGTTGAAGAGGGACAGCGGAATGAAAAACTGTTTTTT. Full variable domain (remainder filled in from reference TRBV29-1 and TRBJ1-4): SAVISQKPSRDICQRGTSLTIQCQVDSQVTMMFWYRQQPGQSLTLIATANQGSEATYESGFVIDKFPISRPNLTFSTLTVSNMSPEDSSIYLCSVEEGQRNEKLFFGSGTQLSVL.

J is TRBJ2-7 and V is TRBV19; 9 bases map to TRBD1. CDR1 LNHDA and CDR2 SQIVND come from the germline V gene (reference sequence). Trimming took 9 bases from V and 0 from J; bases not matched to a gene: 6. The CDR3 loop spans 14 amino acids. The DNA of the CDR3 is TGTGCCAGCAGCGACAGGGGGAGCTCCTACGAGCAGTACTTC. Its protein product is CASSDRGSSYEQYF.

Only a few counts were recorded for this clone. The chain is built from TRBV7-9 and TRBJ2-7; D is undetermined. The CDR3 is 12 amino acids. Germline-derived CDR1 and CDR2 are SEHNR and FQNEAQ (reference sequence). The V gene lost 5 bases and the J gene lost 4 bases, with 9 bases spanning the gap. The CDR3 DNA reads TGTGCCAGCAGCACAACCAAGTACGAGCAGTACTTC. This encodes CASSTTKYEQYF.

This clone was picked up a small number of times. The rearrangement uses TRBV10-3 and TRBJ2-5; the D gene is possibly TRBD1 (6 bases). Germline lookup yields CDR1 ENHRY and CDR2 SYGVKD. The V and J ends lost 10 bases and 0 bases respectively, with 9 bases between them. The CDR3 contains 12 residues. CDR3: CATRQDQETQYF. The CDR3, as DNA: TGTGCCACCAGACAGGACCAAGAGACCCAGTACTTC.

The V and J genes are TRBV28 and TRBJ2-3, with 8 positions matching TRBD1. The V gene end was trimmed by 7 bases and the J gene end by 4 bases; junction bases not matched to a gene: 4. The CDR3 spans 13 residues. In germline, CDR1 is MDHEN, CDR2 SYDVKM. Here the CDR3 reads CASNRGDADTQYF. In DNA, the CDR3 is TGTGCCAGCAACAGGGGGGATGCAGATACGCAGTATTTT. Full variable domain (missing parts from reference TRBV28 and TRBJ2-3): DVKVTQSSRYLVKRTGEKVFLECVQDMDHENMFWYRQDPGLGLRLIYFSYDVKMKEKGDIPEGYSVSREKKERFSLILESASTNQTSMYLCASNRGDADTQYFGPGTRLTVL.

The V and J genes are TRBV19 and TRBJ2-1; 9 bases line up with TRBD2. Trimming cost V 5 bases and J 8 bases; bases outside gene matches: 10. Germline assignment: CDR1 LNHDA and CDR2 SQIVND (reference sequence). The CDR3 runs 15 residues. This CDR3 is CASSLLAGVGHEQFF. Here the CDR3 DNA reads TGTGCCAGTAGTCTATTAGCGGGAGTAGGACATGAGCAGTTCTTC.

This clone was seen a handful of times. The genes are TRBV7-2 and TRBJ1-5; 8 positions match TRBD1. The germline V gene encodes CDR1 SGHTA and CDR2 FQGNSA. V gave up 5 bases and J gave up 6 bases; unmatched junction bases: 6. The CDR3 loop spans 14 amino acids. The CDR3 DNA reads TGTGCCAGCAGCCTTAACAGGGGGAGTCAGCCCCAGCATTTT. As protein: CASSLNRGSQPQHF.

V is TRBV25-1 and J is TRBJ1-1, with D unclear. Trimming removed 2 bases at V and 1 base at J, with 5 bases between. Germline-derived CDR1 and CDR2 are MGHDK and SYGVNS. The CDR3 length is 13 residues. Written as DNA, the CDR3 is TGTGCCAGCAGTGAAGGGCAGAACACTGAAGCTTTCTTT. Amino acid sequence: CASSEGQNTEAFF. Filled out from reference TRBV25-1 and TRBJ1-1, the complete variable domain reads EADIYQTPRYLVIGTGKKITLECSQTMGHDKMYWYQQDPGMELHLIHYSYGVNSTEKGDLSSESTVSRIRTEHFPLTLESARPSHTSQYLCASSEGQNTEAFFGQGTRLTVV.

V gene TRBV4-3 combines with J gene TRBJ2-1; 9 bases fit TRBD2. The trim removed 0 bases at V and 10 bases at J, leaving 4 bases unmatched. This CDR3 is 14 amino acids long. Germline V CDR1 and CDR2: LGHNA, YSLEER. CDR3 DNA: TGCGCCAGCAGCCAAGATCTGAGCGGGAGGGAGCAGTTCTTC. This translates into CASSQDLSGREQFF.

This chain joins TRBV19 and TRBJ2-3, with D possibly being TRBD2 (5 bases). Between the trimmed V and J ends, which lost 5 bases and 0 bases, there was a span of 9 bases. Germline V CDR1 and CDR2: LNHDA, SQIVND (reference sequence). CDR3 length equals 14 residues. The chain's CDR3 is CASSSRLSTDTQYF. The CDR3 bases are TGTGCCAGTAGTTCCCGACTAAGCACAGATACGCAGTATTTT.

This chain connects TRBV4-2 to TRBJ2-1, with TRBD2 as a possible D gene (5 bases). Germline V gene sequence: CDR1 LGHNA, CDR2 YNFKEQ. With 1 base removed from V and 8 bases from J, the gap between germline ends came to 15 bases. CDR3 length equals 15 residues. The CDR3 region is CASSQGLTSRDEQFF. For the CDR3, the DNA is TGTGCCAGCAGCCAAGGGTTAACGTCGAGGGATGAGCAGTTCTTC.

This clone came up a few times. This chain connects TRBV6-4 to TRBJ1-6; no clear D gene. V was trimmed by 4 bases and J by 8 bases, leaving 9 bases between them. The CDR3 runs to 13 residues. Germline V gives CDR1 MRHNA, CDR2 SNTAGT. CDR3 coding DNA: TGTGCCAGCAGTGCCGTGCGGGATTCACCCCTCCACTTT. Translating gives CASSAVRDSPLHF.

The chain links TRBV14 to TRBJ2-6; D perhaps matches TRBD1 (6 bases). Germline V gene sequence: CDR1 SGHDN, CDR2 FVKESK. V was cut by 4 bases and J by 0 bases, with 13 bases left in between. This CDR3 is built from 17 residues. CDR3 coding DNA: TGTGCCAGCAGCCTAGCCTTCAGGGGCTCTGGGGCCAACGTCCTGACTTTC. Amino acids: CASSLAFRGSGANVLTF. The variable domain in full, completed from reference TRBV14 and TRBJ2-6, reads EAGVTQFPSHSVIEKGQTVTLRCDPISGHDNLYWYRRVMGKEIKFLLHFVKESKQDESGMPNNRFLAERTGGTYSTLKVQPAELEDSGVYFCASSLAFRGSGANVLTFGAGSRLTVL.

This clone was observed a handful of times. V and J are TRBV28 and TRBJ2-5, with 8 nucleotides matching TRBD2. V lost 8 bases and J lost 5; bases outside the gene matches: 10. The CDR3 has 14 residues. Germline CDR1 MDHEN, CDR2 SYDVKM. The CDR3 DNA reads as TGTGCCAGCCAAGCGGCGGGGGGCGAGGAGACCCAGTACTTC. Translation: CASQAAGGEETQYF.

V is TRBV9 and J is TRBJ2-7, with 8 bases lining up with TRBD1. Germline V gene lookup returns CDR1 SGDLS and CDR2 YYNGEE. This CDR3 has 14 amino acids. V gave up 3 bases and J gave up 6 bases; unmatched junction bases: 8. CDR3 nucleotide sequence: TGTGCCAGCAGCGCCCGGACAGGGCACGGCGAGCAGTACTTC. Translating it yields CASSARTGHGEQYF.

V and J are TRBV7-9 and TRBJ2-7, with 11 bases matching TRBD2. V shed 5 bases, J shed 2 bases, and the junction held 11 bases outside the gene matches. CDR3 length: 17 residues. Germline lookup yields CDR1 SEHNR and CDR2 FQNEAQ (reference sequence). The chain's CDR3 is CASSPRATSGGPYEQYF. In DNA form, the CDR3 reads TGTGCCAGCAGCCCTCGAGCTACTAGCGGGGGTCCCTACGAGCAGTACTTC.

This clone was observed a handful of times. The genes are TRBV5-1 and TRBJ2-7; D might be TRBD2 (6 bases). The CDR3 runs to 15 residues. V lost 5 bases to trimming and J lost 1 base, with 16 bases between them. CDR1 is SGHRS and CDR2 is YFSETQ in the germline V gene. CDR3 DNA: TGCGCCAGCAGAGGGGTCCCAGGGACTTCCTACGAGCAGTACTTC. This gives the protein CASRGVPGTSYEQYF.

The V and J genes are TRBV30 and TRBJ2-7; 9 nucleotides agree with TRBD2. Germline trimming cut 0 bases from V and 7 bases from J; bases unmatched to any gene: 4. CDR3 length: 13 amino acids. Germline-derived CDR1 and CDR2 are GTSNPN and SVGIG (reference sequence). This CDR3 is CAWSVAGGGEQYF. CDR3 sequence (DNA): TGTGCCTGGAGTGTTGCGGGAGGGGGGGAGCAGTACTTC.